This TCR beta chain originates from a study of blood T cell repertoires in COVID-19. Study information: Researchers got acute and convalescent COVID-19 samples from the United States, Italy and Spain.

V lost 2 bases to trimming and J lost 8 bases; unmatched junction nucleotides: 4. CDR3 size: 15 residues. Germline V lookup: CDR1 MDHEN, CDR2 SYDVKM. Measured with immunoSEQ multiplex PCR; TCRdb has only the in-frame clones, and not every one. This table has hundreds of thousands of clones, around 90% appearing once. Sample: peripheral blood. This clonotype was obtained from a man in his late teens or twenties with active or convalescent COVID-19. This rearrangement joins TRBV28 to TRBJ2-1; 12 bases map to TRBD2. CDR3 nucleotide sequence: TGTGCCAGCAGTTTACTAGCGGGAGGGAGCGATGAGCAGTTCTTC. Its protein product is CASSLLAGGSDEQFF.